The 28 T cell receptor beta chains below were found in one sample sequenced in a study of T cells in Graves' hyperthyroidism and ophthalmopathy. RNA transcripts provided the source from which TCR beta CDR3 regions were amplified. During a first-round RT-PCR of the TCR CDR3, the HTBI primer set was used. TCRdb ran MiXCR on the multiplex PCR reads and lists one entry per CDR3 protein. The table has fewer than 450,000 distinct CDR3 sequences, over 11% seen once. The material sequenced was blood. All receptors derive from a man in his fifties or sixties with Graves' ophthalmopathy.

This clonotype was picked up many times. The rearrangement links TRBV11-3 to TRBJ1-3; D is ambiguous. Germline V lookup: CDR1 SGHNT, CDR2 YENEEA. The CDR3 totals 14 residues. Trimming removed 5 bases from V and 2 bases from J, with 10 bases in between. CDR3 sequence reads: CASSRVGPGNTIYF. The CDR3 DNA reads TGTGCCAGCAGCAGGGTCGGCCCTGGAAACACCATATATTTT. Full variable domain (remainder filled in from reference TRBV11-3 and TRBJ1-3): EAGVVQSPRYKIIEKKQPVAFWCNPISGHNTLYWYLQNLGQGPELLIRYENEEAVDDSQLPKDRFSAERLKGVDSTLKIQPAELGDSAVYLCASSRVGPGNTIYFGEGSWLTVV.

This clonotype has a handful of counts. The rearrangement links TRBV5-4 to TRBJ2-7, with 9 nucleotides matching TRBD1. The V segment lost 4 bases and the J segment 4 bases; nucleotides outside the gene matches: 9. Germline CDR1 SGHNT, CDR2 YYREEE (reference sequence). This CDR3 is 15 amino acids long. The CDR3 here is CASSRDGTGIYEQYF. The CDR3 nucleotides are TGTGCCAGCAGCAGGGACGGGACAGGGATTTACGAGCAGTACTTC.

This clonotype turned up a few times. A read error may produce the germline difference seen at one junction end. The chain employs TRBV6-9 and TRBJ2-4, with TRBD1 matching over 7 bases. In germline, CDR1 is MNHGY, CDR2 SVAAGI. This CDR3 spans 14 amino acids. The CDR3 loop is CASSYGTAENIQYF. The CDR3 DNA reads TGTGCCAGCAGTTACGGGACAGCCGAAAACATTCAGTACTTC.

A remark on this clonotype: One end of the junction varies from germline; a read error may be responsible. The CDR3 region has the DNA TGTGTCAGCAGTCTAGCGGGAGCGGCCTACGAGCAGTACTTC. Amino acids: CVSSLAGAAYEQYF. The chain joins TRBV12-3 or TRBV12-4 to TRBJ2-7, with 10 bases fitting TRBD2. The CDR3 sequence is 14 residues long.

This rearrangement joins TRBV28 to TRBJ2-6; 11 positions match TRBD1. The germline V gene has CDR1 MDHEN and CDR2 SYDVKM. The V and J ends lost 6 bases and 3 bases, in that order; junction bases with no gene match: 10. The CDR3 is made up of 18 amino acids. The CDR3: CASRYTGTGGGGANVLTF. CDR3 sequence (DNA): TGTGCCAGCAGATATACCGGGACAGGGGGAGGTGGGGCCAACGTCCTGACTTTC. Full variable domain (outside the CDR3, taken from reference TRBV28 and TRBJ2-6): DVKVTQSSRYLVKRTGEKVFLECVQDMDHENMFWYRQDPGLGLRLIYFSYDVKMKEKGDIPEGYSVSREKKERFSLILESASTNQTSMYLCASRYTGTGGGGANVLTFGAGSRLTVL.

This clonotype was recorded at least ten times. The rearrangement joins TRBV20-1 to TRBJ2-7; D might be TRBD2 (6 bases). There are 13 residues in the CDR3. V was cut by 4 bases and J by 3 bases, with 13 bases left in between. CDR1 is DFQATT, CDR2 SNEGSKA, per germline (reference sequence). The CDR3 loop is CSATAGRNYEQYF. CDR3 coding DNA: TGCAGTGCTACGGCGGGAAGAAACTACGAGCAGTACTTC.

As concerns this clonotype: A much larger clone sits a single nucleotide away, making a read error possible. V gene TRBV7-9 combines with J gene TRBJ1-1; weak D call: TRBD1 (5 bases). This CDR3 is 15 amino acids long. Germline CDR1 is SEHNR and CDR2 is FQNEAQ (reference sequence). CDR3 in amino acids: CANSPDRGQNTEAFF. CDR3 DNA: TGTGCCAACAGCCCCGATCGAGGACAGAACACTGAAGCTTTCTTT.

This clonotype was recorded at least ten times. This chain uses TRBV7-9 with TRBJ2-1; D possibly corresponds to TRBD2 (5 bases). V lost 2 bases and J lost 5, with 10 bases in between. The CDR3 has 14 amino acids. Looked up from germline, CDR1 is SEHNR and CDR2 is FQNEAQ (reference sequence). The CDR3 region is CASSLSGLHNEQFF. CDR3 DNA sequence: TGTGCCAGCAGCTTATCCGGACTCCACAATGAGCAGTTCTTC. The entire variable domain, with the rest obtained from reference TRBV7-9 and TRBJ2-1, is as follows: DTGVSQNPRHKITKRGQNVTFRCDPISEHNRLYWYRQTLGQGPEFLTYFQNEAQLEKSRLLSDRFSAERPKGSFSTLEIQRTEQGDSAMYLCASSLSGLHNEQFFGPGTRLTVL.

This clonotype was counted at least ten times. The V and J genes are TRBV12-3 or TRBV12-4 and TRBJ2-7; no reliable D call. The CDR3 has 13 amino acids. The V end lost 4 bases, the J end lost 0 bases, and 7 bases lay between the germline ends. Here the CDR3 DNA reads TGTGCCAGCAGTTACCACAGCTCCTACGAGCAGTACTTC. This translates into CASSYHSSYEQYF.

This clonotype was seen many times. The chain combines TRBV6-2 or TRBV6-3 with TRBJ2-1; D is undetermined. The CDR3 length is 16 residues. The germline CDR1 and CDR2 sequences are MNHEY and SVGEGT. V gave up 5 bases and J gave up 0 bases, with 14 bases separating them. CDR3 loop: CASSPVRPRSYNEQFF. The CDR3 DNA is TGTGCCAGCAGTCCGGTGCGACCCCGCTCCTACAATGAGCAGTTCTTC.

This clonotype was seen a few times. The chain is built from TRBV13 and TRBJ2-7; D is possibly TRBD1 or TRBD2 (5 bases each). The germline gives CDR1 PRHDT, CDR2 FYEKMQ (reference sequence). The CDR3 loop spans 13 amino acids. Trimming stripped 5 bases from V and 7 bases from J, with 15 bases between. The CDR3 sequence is CASSLGPRLEQYF. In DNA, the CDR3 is TGTGCCAGCAGCCTGGGACCGCGGTTGGAGCAGTACTTC.

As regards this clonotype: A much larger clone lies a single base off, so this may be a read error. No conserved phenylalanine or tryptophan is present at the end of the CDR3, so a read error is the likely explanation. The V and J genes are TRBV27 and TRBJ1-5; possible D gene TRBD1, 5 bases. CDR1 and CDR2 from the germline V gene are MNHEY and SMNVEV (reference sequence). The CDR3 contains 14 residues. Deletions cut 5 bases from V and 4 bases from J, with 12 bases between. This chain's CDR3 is CASSHGHHNQPQHL. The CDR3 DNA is TGTGCCAGCAGTCACGGACATCATAATCAGCCCCAGCATTTG.

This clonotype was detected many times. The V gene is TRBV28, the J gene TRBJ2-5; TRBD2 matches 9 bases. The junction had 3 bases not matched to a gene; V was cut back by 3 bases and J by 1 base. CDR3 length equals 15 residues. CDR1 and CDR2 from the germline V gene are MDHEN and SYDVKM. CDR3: CASSLVTSGQETQYF. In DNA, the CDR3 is TGTGCCAGCAGTTTGGTGACTAGCGGCCAAGAGACCCAGTACTTC.

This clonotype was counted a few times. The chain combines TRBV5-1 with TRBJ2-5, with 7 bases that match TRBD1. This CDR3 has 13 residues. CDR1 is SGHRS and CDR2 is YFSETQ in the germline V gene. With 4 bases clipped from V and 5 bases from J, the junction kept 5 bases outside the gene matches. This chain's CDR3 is CASSATGSETQYF. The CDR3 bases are TGCGCCAGCAGCGCGACAGGGTCGGAGACCCAGTACTTC.

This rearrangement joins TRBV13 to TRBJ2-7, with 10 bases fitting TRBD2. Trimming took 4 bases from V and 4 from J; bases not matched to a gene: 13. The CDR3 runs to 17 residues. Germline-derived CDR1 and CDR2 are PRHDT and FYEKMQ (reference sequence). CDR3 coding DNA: TGTGCCAGCAGCTATCTAGCGGGAGTTAAGGAAAATTACGAGCAGTACTTC. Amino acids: CASSYLAGVKENYEQYF. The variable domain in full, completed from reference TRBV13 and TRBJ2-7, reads AAGVIQSPRHLIKEKRETATLKCYPIPRHDTVYWYQQGPGQDPQFLISFYEKMQSDKGSIPDRFSAQQFSDYHSELNMSSLELGDSALYFCASSYLAGVKENYEQYFGPGTRLTVT.

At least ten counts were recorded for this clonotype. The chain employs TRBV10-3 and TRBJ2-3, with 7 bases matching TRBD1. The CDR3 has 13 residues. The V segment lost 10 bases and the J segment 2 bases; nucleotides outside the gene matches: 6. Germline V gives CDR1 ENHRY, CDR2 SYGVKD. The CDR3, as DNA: TGTGCCACCGAGACAGGGAACACAGATACGCAGTATTTT. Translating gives CATETGNTDTQYF.

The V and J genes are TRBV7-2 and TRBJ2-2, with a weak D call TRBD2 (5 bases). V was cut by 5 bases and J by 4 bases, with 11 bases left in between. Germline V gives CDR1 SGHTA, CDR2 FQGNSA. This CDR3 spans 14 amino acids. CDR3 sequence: CASSPKRSTGELFF. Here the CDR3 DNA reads TGTGCCAGCAGCCCAAAGCGGAGCACCGGGGAGCTGTTTTTT.

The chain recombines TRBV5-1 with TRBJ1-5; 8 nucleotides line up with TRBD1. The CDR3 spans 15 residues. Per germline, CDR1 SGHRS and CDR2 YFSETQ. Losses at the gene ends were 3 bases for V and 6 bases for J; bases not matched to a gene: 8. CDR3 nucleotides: TGCGCCAGCAGCTATCAGGGGGCGCCGACTCAGCCCCAGCATTTT. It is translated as CASSYQGAPTQPQHF.

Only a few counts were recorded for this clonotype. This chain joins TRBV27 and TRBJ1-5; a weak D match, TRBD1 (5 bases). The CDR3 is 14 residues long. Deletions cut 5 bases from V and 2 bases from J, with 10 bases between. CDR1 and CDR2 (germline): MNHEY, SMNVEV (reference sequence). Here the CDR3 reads CASSRRGGNQPQHF. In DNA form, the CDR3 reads TGTGCCAGCAGTCGGCGGGGGGGCAATCAGCCCCAGCATTTT.

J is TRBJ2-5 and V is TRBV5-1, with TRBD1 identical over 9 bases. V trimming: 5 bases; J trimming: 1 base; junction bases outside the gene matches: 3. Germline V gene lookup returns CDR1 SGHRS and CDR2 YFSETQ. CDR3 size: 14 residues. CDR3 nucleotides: TGCGCCAGCAGGAGGGACAGGGCCCAAGAGACCCAGTACTTC. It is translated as CASRRDRAQETQYF.

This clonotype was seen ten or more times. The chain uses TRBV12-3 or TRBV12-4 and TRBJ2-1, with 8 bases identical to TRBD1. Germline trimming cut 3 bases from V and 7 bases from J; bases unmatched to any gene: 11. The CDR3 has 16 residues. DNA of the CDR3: TGTGCCAGCAGTTTCTGGGCAGGGGGCGCGGGGAATGAGCAGTTCTTC. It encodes CASSFWAGGAGNEQFF.

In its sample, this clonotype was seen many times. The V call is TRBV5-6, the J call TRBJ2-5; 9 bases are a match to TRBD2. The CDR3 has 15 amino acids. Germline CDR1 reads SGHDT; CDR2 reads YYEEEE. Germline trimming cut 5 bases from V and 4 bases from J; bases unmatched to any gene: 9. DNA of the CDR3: TGTGCCAGCAGTCGAAGACGCGGGAGGGGAGAGACCCAGTACTTC. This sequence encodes CASSRRRGRGETQYF. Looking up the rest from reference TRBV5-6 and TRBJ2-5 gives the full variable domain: DAGVTQSPTHLIKTRGQQVTLRCSPKSGHDTVSWYQQALGQGPQFIFQYYEEEERQRGNFPDRFSGHQFPNYSSELNVNALLLGDSALYLCASSRRRGRGETQYFGPGTRLLVL.

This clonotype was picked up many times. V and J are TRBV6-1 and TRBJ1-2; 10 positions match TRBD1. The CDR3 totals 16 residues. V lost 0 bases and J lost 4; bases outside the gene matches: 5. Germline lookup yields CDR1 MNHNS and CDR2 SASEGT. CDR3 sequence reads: CASSEAGTGVGYGYTF. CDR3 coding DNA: TGTGCCAGCAGTGAAGCGGGGACAGGGGTCGGCTATGGCTACACCTTC.

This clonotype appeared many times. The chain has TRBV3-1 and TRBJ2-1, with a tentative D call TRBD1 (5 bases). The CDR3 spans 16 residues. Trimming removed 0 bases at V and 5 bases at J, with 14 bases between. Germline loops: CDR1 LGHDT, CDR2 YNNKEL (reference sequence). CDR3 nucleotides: TGTGCCAGCAGCCAAGATCTGGGGCTGCCAGACAATGAGCAGTTCTTC. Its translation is CASSQDLGLPDNEQFF.

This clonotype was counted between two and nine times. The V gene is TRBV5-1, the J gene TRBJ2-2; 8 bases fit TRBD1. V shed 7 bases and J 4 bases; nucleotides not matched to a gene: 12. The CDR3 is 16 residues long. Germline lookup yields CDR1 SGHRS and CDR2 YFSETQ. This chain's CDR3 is CASGPGQGLTTGELFF. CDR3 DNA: TGCGCCAGCGGCCCTGGACAGGGCTTGACCACCGGGGAGCTGTTTTTT.

DNA for the CDR3: TGTGCCAGCAGGCAGGGCAGGACTTCTAACACCGGGGAGCTGTTTTTT. It translates to CASRQGRTSNTGELFF. The J gene is TRBJ2-2, the V gene TRBV6-1, with D tentatively TRBD1 or TRBD2 (5 bases each). CDR3 length equals 16 residues. Germline V gene lookup returns CDR1 MNHNS and CDR2 SASEGT. Trimming stripped 6 bases from V and 2 bases from J, with 16 bases between.

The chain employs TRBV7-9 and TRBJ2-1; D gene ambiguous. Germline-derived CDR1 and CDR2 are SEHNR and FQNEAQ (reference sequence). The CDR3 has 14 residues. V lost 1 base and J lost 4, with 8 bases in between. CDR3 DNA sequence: TGTGCCAGCAGCTTAGAGACGGATTACAATGAGCAGTTCTTC. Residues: CASSLETDYNEQFF.

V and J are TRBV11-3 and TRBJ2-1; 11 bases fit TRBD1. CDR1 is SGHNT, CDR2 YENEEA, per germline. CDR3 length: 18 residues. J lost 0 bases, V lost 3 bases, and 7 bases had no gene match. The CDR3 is CASSFGQGALSSYNEQFF. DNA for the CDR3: TGTGCCAGCAGCTTCGGACAGGGGGCCTTAAGCTCCTACAATGAGCAGTTCTTC.